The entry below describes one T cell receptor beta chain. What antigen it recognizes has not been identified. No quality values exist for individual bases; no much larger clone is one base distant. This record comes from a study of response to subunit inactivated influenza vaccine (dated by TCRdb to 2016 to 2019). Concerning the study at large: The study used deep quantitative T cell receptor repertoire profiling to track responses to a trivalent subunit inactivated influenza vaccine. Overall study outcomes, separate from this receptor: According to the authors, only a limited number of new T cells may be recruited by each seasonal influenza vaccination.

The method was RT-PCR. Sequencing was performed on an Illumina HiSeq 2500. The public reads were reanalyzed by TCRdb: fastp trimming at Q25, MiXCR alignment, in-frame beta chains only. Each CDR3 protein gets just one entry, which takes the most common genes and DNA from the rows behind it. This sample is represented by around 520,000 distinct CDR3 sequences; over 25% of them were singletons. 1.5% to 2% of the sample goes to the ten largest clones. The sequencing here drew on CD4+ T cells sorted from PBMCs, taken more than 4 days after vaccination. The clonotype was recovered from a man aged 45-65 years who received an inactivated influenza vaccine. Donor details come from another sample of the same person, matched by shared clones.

At the DNA level, the sequence is TGTGCCAGCAGCAACAGGGACTTAGCCAAAAACATTCAGTACTTC. Its translation reads: CASSNRDLAKNIQYF. Here the chain combines TRBV28 and TRBJ2-4; the D gene is possibly TRBD1 or TRBD2, with 6 bases matching each. The germline V gene gives CDR1 as MDHEN and CDR2 as SYDVKM. The junction shows trimming of 6 bases on V and 0 bases on J, plus 12 bases between the germline ends. Reading from cysteine to phenylalanine, the CDR3 counts 15 amino acids. Only the CDR3 region is kept as DNA, spanning 45 bases read in frame from base 1.